This T cell receptor (beta chain) was profiled in a study of T cells expressing NK-cell markers. Study context: The TCR beta repertoires were obtained from sorted CD3+CD56+NKG2C+, CD3+CD56+NKG2C- and CD3+CD56-NKG2C+ T cells. The sequencing cohort of eight donors included seven HCMV-seropositive individuals and one seronegative individual.

For this clonotype: Antigen unknown.

Broader study findings: Of CD8+ T cells, about 1.0-8% belonged to dominant NKG2C+ clonotypes in five to seven donors.

Germline loops: CDR1 SGHAT, CDR2 FQDESV (reference sequence). The CDR3 runs 18 residues. From its re-call of the 5' RACE reads, TCRdb lists each CDR3 protein once, without DNA. This repertoire includes hundreds of thousands of distinct CDR3 sequences. This rearrangement joins TRBV11-1 to TRBJ1-1; absent DNA, TCRdb's TRBD1 call cannot be checked. The sequence was collected from a woman aged 18-70 years in good health. Sequenced material: blood T cells: a sorted CD56 or NKG2C T cell subset, CD4+ or CD8+ T cells, or bulk PBMC T cells (not recorded which). This CDR3 is CASSQGQGARYRNTEAFF.